This T cell receptor beta chain was obtained from a study of OX40 agonist ivuxolimab in advanced cancers. Turning to the study itself: Partial responses occurred in three patients (one hepatocellular carcinoma, two cutaneous melanoma).

The CDR3 is 12 amino acids. V was clipped by 7 bases and J by 7 bases, with 13 bases between them. Germline loops: CDR1 MNHEY, CDR2 SVGAGI. Some clones are missing from TCRdb's copy, which holds only in-frame ones; the method was immunoSEQ multiplex PCR. The sample consists of 50,000 to 65,000 clones, 75% to 90% of them appearing once. The sequences come from CD4+ or CD8+ T cells sorted from blood, collected in a trial of the OX40 agonist ivuxolimab. The clonotype originates from an adult with an advanced solid tumor such as melanoma, head and neck, liver or kidney cancer. The rearrangement uses TRBV6-5 and TRBJ2-5; D is unresolved. The CDR3 coding sequence is TGTGCCAGCACCACTGGAAGGGCGACCCAGTACTTC. Translated: CASTTGRATQYF.